A single sample is the source of the 3 T cell receptor beta chains below, sequenced in a study of radiotherapy plus CTLA-4 blockade in lung cancer. The method was immunoSEQ multiplex PCR; TCRdb's version includes in-frame clones alone and lacks a portion of them. The repertoire holds roughly 46,000 clones, roughly 76% seen once, with 8.3% in the top ten. The specimen comprised peripheral blood, sampled from a patient treated with radiotherapy plus ipilimumab. The receptors were gathered from a human donor with non-small cell lung cancer who had stable disease on radiotherapy plus ipilimumab.

V is TRBV10-1 and J is TRBJ1-2; D is uncertain. Germline V CDR1 and CDR2: WNHNN, SYGVQD (reference sequence). The germline V and J ends were trimmed by 3 bases and 5 bases, with 10 bases remaining between them. The CDR3 length is 13 residues. The CDR3 nucleotides read TGCGCCAGCAGTGAATACCGGGAATATGGCTACACCTTC. Amino acid sequence: CASSEYREYGYTF.

Only one count was recorded for this clone. The gene calls are TRBV7-3 and TRBJ1-1; D call uncertain. Germline V CDR1 and CDR2: SGHTA, FQGTGA. The CDR3 length is 16 residues. V was trimmed by 0 bases and J by 0 bases, leaving 11 bases between them. CDR3 region: CASSLTGFGMNTEAFF. For the CDR3, the DNA is TGTGCCAGCAGCTTAACTGGGTTTGGTATGAACACTGAAGCTTTCTTT.

Turning to this clone: An end of the junction does not agree with germline; a read error may underlie this. J is TRBJ1-1 and V is TRBV7-6; 8 nucleotides match TRBD1. CDR3 length equals 15 residues. CDR1 is SGHVS and CDR2 is FNYEAQ in the germline V gene. CDR3 nucleotides: TGTGCCGGCAGCCCCAAGACAGGGGTGAACACTGAAGCTTTCTTT. Translated, it gives CAGSPKTGVNTEAFF.